One and the same sample provided the 8 T cell receptor beta chains below, sequenced in a study of metastatic and nonmetastatic thyroid tumors. Not a single patient had been given any form of treatment at any point before undergoing thyroid surgery. MiXCR reprocessed the PCR reads for TCRdb. Among thousands of clones listed, 25% to 30% were seen once. The sample consisted of tumor tissue. These receptors originate from a male donor with papillary thyroid cancer or a benign thyroid nodule (not recorded which). Some clones in this sample may be carry-over from other donors' samples.

This clone is medium-sized (0.01 to 0.1%). This chain uses TRBV12-3 or TRBV12-4 with TRBJ1-2, with D perhaps matching TRBD1 (5 bases). The ends were cut back, 4 bases at V and 12 bases at J, with 6 bases in the middle. The CDR3 totals 9 residues. CDR3 amino acids: CASSSGDTF. DNA of the CDR3: TGTGCCAGCAGTTCGGGGGACACCTTC.

This rearrangement joins TRBV6-2 or TRBV6-3 to TRBJ2-1; D is undetermined. The CDR3 runs to 14 residues. CDR1 is MNHEY and CDR2 is SVGEGT in the germline V gene. Trimming removed 0 bases from V and 0 bases from J, with 3 bases in between. In DNA, the CDR3 is TGTGCCAGCAGTTACTCCAGCTCCTACAATGAGCAGTTCTTC. This translates into CASSYSSSYNEQFF.

The sample holds a few counts of this clone. The chain is built from TRBV6-1 and TRBJ1-2; D gene unclear. The CDR3 is 15 residues long. From germline, CDR1 is MNHNS and CDR2 SASEGT. V was shortened by 7 bases and J by 4 bases, with 19 bases between the two germline ends. CDR3 protein: CASILTQAHPYGYTF. The CDR3 DNA sequence: TGTGCCAGCATCTTGACACAAGCCCACCCCTATGGCTACACCTTC.

The V and J genes are TRBV28 and TRBJ2-7; 7 bases fit TRBD2. Germline lookup yields CDR1 MDHEN and CDR2 SYDVKM. The CDR3 length is 15 residues. The V and J ends lost 3 bases and 0 bases, in that order; junction bases with no gene match: 5. The CDR3 DNA reads TGTGCCAGCAGTTTGGAGCGGGGAAGCTCCTACGAGCAGTACTTC. Its translation is CASSLERGSSYEQYF. The full variable domain, completed using reference TRBV28 and TRBJ2-7, is DVKVTQSSRYLVKRTGEKVFLECVQDMDHENMFWYRQDPGLGLRLIYFSYDVKMKEKGDIPEGYSVSREKKERFSLILESASTNQTSMYLCASSLERGSSYEQYFGPGTRLTVT.

This clone was seen a handful of times. CDR3 loop: CASSLVAATQYEQYF. The CDR3 DNA reads TGTGCCAGCAGCTTAGTGGCTGCCACTCAATACGAGCAGTACTTC. This chain connects TRBV7-2 to TRBJ2-7; D not resolved. V lost 1 base and J lost 4, with 14 bases in between. This CDR3 has 15 amino acids. Germline lookup yields CDR1 SGHTA and CDR2 FQGNSA.

In its sample, this clone was seen many times. V is TRBV6-6 and J is TRBJ2-7; perhaps TRBD2 as D (7 bases). Looked up from germline, CDR1 is MNHNY and CDR2 is SVGAGI (reference sequence). Deletions cut 3 bases from V and 7 bases from J, with 22 bases between. CDR3 length: 16 residues. The CDR3 spells CASSYSRGAGVREQYF. CDR3 nucleotides: TGTGCCAGCAGTTATTCTCGGGGGGCAGGGGTTAGGGAGCAGTACTTC.

The J gene is TRBJ1-6, the V gene TRBV2; no clear D gene. The germline CDR1 and CDR2 sequences are SNHLY and FYNNEI. Between the trimmed V and J ends, which lost 3 bases and 0 bases, there was a span of 15 bases. This CDR3 is 18 amino acids long. CDR3 sequence (DNA): TGTGCCAGCAGTGAGAACCGGCCTAAATTCTCCTATAATTCACCCCTCCACTTT. Translated, it gives CASSENRPKFSYNSPLHF.

This clone ranks as medium-sized (0.01 to 0.1%). The chain employs TRBV28 and TRBJ1-5; D is possibly TRBD1 (6 bases). Trimming removed 5 bases at V and 7 bases at J, with 27 bases between. This CDR3 spans 18 amino acids. Germline values: CDR1 MDHEN, CDR2 SYDVKM. In DNA, the CDR3 is TGTGCCAGCAGTCGGGGGGGGGCTTCCGCTGGAGTTAACCAGCCCCAGCATTTT. Its protein product is CASSRGGASAGVNQPQHF.